A selection of T cell receptor beta chains follows, all from one sample in a study of T-cell reconstitution after alpha-beta-depleted transplantation in children. TCRdb ran MiXCR on the PCR reads and lists one entry per CDR3 protein. The data contain under 250,000 distinct CDR3 sequences, approximately 7% of them singletons. The sequencing used PBMCs, collected before TCRalphabeta/CD19-depleted stem cell transplant. The origin of the receptors is a boy aged 2 to 10 with acute lymphoblastic leukemia, due to receive a stem cell transplant. The CDR3 runs from the conserved cysteine through the conserved F or W. The D gene is left open where the match is weak. Only some rows state a clone size, as once, few, many or a class for expanded clones.

abundance	v_gene	j_gene	d_gene	CDR3aa	CDR3nt
NA	TRBV28	TRBJ2-1	TRBD2	CGTSGIGSYNEQFF	TGCGGGACTAGCGGGATAGGCTCCTACAATGAGCAGTTCTTC
many	TRBV7-2	TRBJ1-3	NA	CASSGGSGNTIYF	TGTGCCAGCAGCGGGGGGTCTGGAAACACCATATATTTT
many	TRBV28	TRBJ2-3	TRBD2	CASSLSGGPADTQYF	TGTGCCAGCAGTTTGAGCGGGGGGCCAGCAGATACGCAGTATTTT
many	TRBV20-1	TRBJ2-7	TRBD2	CSARRLAGASEQYF	TGCAGTGCTAGAAGACTAGCGGGAGCGAGCGAGCAGTACTTC
few	TRBV20-1	TRBJ1-1	TRBD1	CSAPSGTVNTEAFF	TGCAGTGCCCCCTCCGGGACAGTCAACACTGAAGCTTTCTTT
few	TRBV5-4	TRBJ2-1	NA	CASSYNKRINEQFF	TGTGCCAGCAGCTACAATAAAAGAATCAATGAGCAGTTCTTC
few	TRBV30	TRBJ1-1	NA	CASLGQFATEAFF	TGTGCCTCCCTAGGACAGTTCGCCACTGAAGCTTTCTTT
many	TRBV7-3	TRBJ2-3	TRBD2	CASSFGNSGGADTQYF	TGTGCCAGCAGCTTCGGGAATAGCGGGGGTGCGGATACGCAGTATTTT
few	TRBV14	TRBJ2-7	NA	CASSQDIGGSYEQYF	TGTGCCAGCAGCCAAGATATCGGGGGATCCTACGAGCAGTACTTC
NA	TRBV4-3	TRBJ2-1	NA	CASSQEGGPAVINEQFF	TGCGCCAGCAGCCAAGAAGGAGGACCAGCGGTAATAAATGAGCAGTTCTTC